Described below is a single T cell receptor (beta chain) sequence and its context. Its antigen is undetermined. The CDR3 has 15 residues. Trimming took 2 bases from V and 8 from J; bases not matched to a gene: 9. CDR1 and CDR2 from the germline V gene are WNHNN and SYGVQD (reference sequence). This sample stems from a study of cytomegalovirus exposure and HLA in healthy donors. General study points: Being productive about 87% or about 30% of the time was typical of most TCR beta V segments in an earlier analysis. The study carried out a later analysis of TCR beta sequences. It associated 16,951 of them with specific HLA alleles at a false discovery rate of 0.05. A list of 150 to 200 TCR beta chains associated with cytomegalovirus was given.

The primer mix had 60 Vbeta and 13 Jbeta primers. Repertoires were generated with immunoSEQ multiplex PCR, while TCRdb's copy carries only in-frame clones and drops some. There are under 130,000 clones in the sample, with about 3.2% held by the top ten. V usage is TRBV10-1 and J usage is TRBJ2-1; 7 bases map to TRBD2. The receptor comes from a man aged 35-49 years in good health and CMV-seronegative. Sequenced sample: PBMCs. CDR3 amino acids: CASSEGGGGADEQFF. In DNA, the CDR3 is TGCGCCAGCAGTGAGGGGGGGGGAGGGGCGGATGAGCAGTTCTTC.